This T cell receptor (beta chain) is from a study of T cell responses to AZD1222 COVID-19 vaccine. Whole-study results and caveats: Close to half of all spike-specific TCRs reportedly target regions of the variants that are unmutated.

V lost 5 bases and J lost 4; bases outside the gene matches: 10. The germline V gene encodes CDR1 MNHEY and CDR2 SMNVEV (reference sequence). There are 16 residues in the CDR3. This clone came up once. Antigen: not known. TCRdb's table, derived via immunoSEQ multiplex PCR, lists solely in-frame clones and lacks some. The data contain around 150,000 clones, approximately 85% of them singletons. The sequence derives from an adult who received the MenACWY meningococcal vaccine as a control. This material consisted of peripheral blood, taken 28 days after the second dose of the MenACWY control vaccine. J is TRBJ2-3 and V is TRBV27, with 9 bases aligning to TRBD1. The CDR3 DNA reads as TGTGCCAGCAGTCCCGTACAGGGGGCGGGAGCAGATACGCAGTATTTT. Translation gives CASSPVQGAGADTQYF.